This entry is about one T cell receptor (beta chain). Its target is not known. Each donor was nominally healthy when sampled (though unrecorded immune exposures were likely). These data come from a study of cytomegalovirus exposure and HLA in healthy donors. Amplification used 60 Vbeta primers and 13 Jbeta primers. Method: immunoSEQ multiplex PCR; TCRdb's copy keeps in-frame clones and lacks some. Its listing shows about 130,000 clones. Notes on the study in general: For most TCR beta V segments, an earlier analysis put the productive rate at about 90% or about 30% of the time. Only CMV serostatus was available as immune exposure information. Later analysis suggested most CMV-associated TCR beta chains were HLA-restricted.

The receptor's source is a young man in good health and CMV-seronegative. Sample: PBMCs.

The CDR3 bases are TGTGCCAGCAGCCAAGGGACTAGCGGGGCATACAATGAGCAGTTCTTC. Amino acid sequence: CASSQGTSGAYNEQFF. The J gene is TRBJ2-1, the V gene TRBV9, with 13 bases that match TRBD2. V was pared by 4 bases and J by 4 bases, with 5 bases of the junction left unmatched. Germline assignment: CDR1 SGDLS and CDR2 YYNGEE. This CDR3 has 16 amino acids. The full variable domain, with the rest looked up from reference TRBV9 and TRBJ2-1, is DSGVTQTPKHLITATGQRVTLRCSPRSGDLSVYWYQQSLDQGLQFLIQYYNGEERAKGNILERFSAQQFPDLHSELNLSSLELGDSALYFCASSQGTSGAYNEQFFGPGTRLTVL.